The clone carrying this TCR beta chain was observed a few times. What it binds is not known. Making use of molecular barcodes, quantitative 5'-RACE generated TCR beta libraries. TCRdb called the 5' RACE reads again in MiXCR, with one record for every CDR3 protein. The table lists some 240,000 distinct CDR3 sequences, 7.3% of them singletons, with 12% to 15% in the top ten. The sample belongs to a study of CD8 T cells in ankylosing spondylitis. Broader study findings: The disease-linked clones had a CD8+ phenotype and low blood frequencies. Seemingly characteristic of ankylosing spondylitis blood was a TCR beta motif consisting of about 8 highly homologous variants. A subset of motif variants has previously been described in the synovial fluid and blood of reactive arthritis. Matched ankylosing spondylitis synovial fluid reportedly contained a significantly enriched population of disease-linked clones.

Trimming removed 7 bases from V and 4 bases from J, with 7 bases in between. Per the germline V gene, CDR1 is SGHAT and CDR2 is FQNNGV. This CDR3 is built from 12 residues. The chain carries TRBV11-2 and TRBJ2-2, with D uncertain. This TCR came from a male donor with ankylosing spondylitis. Sequencing was performed on blood, either unsorted or a sorted T cell fraction (not recorded which). The CDR3, as DNA: TGTGCCAGCACCGATCCCACCGGGGAGCTGTTTTTT. Encoded protein: CASTDPTGELFF.